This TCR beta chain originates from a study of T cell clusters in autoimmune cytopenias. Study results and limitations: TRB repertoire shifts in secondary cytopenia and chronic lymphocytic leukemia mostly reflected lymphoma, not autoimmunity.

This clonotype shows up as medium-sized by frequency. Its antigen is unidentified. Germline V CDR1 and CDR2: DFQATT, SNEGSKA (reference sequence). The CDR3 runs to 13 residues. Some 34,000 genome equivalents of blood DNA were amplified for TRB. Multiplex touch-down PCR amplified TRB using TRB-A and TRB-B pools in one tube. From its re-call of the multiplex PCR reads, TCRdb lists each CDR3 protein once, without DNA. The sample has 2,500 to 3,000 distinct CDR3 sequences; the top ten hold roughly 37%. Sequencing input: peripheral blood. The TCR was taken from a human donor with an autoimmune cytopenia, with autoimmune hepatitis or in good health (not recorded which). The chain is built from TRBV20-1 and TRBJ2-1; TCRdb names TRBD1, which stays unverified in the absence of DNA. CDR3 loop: CSASGQVYNEQFF.